The clone carrying this T cell receptor beta chain has only one observation. The sample belongs to a study of blood T cell repertoires in COVID-19. Study in general: Acute and convalescent COVID-19 samples came from the United States, Italy and Spain. Nucleic acid was either cDNA or gDNA, and it came from T cells, B-cell-depleted T cells, or PBMCs.

Germline V gene lookup returns CDR1 MGHRA and CDR2 YSYEKL. The CDR3 totals 16 residues. Trimming took off 0 bases at V and 8 bases at J, with 17 bases between the two ends. Per the original methods: Reference gene primer amplification in the assay estimated nucleated cell counts. The repertoire was sequenced with immunoSEQ multiplex PCR; TCRdb's copy has only in-frame clones and lacks some. V, J and clone size derive from that table, while D and trimming were established from the DNA sequence. The sample lists roughly 340,000 clones; under 95% were seen once. Source material: peripheral blood. This receptor was identified in a woman between 18 and 30 years old who had recovered from COVID-19. V and J are TRBV4-1 and TRBJ1-5; D ambiguous. CDR3 sequence reads: CASSQDMLGVAKPQHF. CDR3 DNA: TGCGCCAGCAGCCAAGATATGTTAGGAGTCGCGAAGCCCCAGCATTTT.